A selection of T cell receptor beta chains follows, all from one sample in a study of shared clonotypes between healthy human individuals. Libraries were prepared by immunoSEQ multiplex PCR; TCRdb keeps only in-frame clonotypes and omits some of them. The sample yields more than 450,000 clones, approximately 79% seen once. Sequenced: PBMCs. These receptors originate from a middle-aged woman in good health. Some clones in this sample may be carry-over from other donors' samples. The conserved cysteine and the conserved F or W are not part of the CDR3 here. The order of the fields is clone size, J gene, V gene, CDR3 protein. Part of the rows lack a size; the others show once, few, many or a class for expanded clones.

clone_size: many
j_call: TRBJ2-3
v_call: TRBV19
cdr3_aa: ASSIEGRGTDTQY

clone_size: -
j_call: TRBJ2-5
v_call: TRBV29-1
cdr3_aa: SVAGRGRGETQY

clone_size: -
j_call: TRBJ2-3
v_call: TRBV9
cdr3_aa: ASSGGTGTSTDTQY

clone_size: -
j_call: TRBJ2-7
v_call: TRBV5-1
cdr3_aa: ASSLGAGLAYEQY

clone_size: -
j_call: TRBJ1-4
v_call: TRBV9
cdr3_aa: ASSAHRAGLSEKLF

clone_size: -
j_call: TRBJ1-4
v_call: TRBV7-9
cdr3_aa: ASSFLTGVNEKLF

clone_size: once
j_call: TRBJ2-5
v_call: TRBV9
cdr3_aa: ASSVAPGQETQY

clone_size: -
j_call: TRBJ1-1
v_call: TRBV7-3
cdr3_aa: ASSSTRETGAF

clone_size: -
j_call: TRBJ2-3
v_call: TRBV5-1
cdr3_aa: ASSLGTASDTQY

clone_size: -
j_call: TRBJ1-3
v_call: TRBV7-9
cdr3_aa: ASSLASSSGNTIY

clone_size: -
j_call: TRBJ2-3
v_call: TRBV5-8
cdr3_aa: ASSLAEGTTADTQY

clone_size: -
j_call: TRBJ2-5
v_call: TRBV5-1
cdr3_aa: ASSLGGVGRETQY

clone_size: few
j_call: TRBJ1-1
v_call: TRBV29-1
cdr3_aa: SVRQGGNTEAF

clone_size: -
j_call: TRBJ2-1
v_call: TRBV10-3
cdr3_aa: AIGTGGPEQF

clone_size: -
j_call: TRBJ2-1
v_call: TRBV11-3
cdr3_aa: ASSHGLSYNEQF

clone_size: once
j_call: TRBJ2-1
v_call: TRBV5-5
cdr3_aa: ASSLLAGAYNEQF

clone_size: -
j_call: TRBJ1-1
v_call: TRBV9
cdr3_aa: ASSVQGQNTEAF

clone_size: -
j_call: TRBJ2-3
v_call: TRBV7-2
cdr3_aa: ASSLYAGTSTDTQY

clone_size: -
j_call: TRBJ2-3
v_call: TRBV21-1
cdr3_aa: ASSKTFRRVLWWTQY

clone_size: -
j_call: TRBJ1-5
v_call: TRBV18
cdr3_aa: ASSRVGNQPQH

clone_size: -
j_call: TRBJ2-5
v_call: TRBV7-2
cdr3_aa: ASSTLGTGGENQETQY

clone_size: -
j_call: TRBJ1-1
v_call: TRBV12-5
cdr3_aa: ASGPDTNTEAF

clone_size: -
j_call: TRBJ1-4
v_call: TRBV7-9
cdr3_aa: ASSLAQGAGEKLF

clone_size: -
j_call: TRBJ2-1
v_call: TRBV7-9
cdr3_aa: ASSLGRKLVGGSYNEQF

clone_size: -
j_call: TRBJ1-1
v_call: TRBV10-3
cdr3_aa: AIRGTGATNTEAF

clone_size: -
j_call: TRBJ2-3
v_call: TRBV29-1
cdr3_aa: SVEALPGTDTQY

clone_size: -
j_call: TRBJ2-1
v_call: TRBV6-6
cdr3_aa: ASSLTSEDEQF

clone_size: -
j_call: TRBJ2-1
v_call: TRBV10-3
cdr3_aa: AIGGLAGNEQF

clone_size: -
j_call: TRBJ1-2
v_call: TRBV7-9
cdr3_aa: ASSWDRGLDGYT

clone_size: few
j_call: TRBJ2-1
v_call: TRBV4-2
cdr3_aa: ASSQATGQLNEQF

clone_size: -
j_call: TRBJ1-3
v_call: TRBV5-1
cdr3_aa: ASSLRGGMNSGNTIY

clone_size: -
j_call: TRBJ1-2
v_call: TRBV5-1
cdr3_aa: ASSLVGGPRGFDGYT

clone_size: -
j_call: TRBJ1-5
v_call: TRBV9
cdr3_aa: ASSVLPNSNQPQH

clone_size: few
j_call: TRBJ2-7
v_call: TRBV6-1
cdr3_aa: ASTITSGSSYEQY

clone_size: -
j_call: TRBJ2-5
v_call: TRBV2
cdr3_aa: ASSAVSGRYETQY

clone_size: -
j_call: TRBJ2-3
v_call: TRBV5-1
cdr3_aa: ASSLGLATDTQY

clone_size: -
j_call: TRBJ2-3
v_call: TRBV30
cdr3_aa: AWSPMASGSNTQY

clone_size: -
j_call: TRBJ1-5
v_call: TRBV6-1
cdr3_aa: ASRRGVNQPQH

clone_size: -
j_call: TRBJ2-1
v_call: TRBV6-1
cdr3_aa: ASSEGGGRYSYNEQF

clone_size: -
j_call: TRBJ1-2
v_call: TRBV2
cdr3_aa: ASSDRVRVYGYT

clone_size: -
j_call: TRBJ2-4
v_call: TRBV28
cdr3_aa: ASSLTGILAKNIQY

clone_size: few
j_call: TRBJ2-7
v_call: TRBV6-4
cdr3_aa: ASSDPIPEQY

clone_size: -
j_call: TRBJ1-2
v_call: TRBV7-2
cdr3_aa: ASSSAIQGYGYT

clone_size: -
j_call: TRBJ1-1
v_call: TRBV5-1
cdr3_aa: ASRPGTGGRGNTEAF

clone_size: -
j_call: TRBJ1-2
v_call: TRBV2
cdr3_aa: ASSVGGNYGYT

clone_size: -
j_call: TRBJ2-1
v_call: TRBV4-1
cdr3_aa: ASSQGSSGGPF

clone_size: -
j_call: TRBJ1-1
v_call: TRBV28
cdr3_aa: ASSSGDTEAF

clone_size: few
j_call: TRBJ1-5
v_call: TRBV9
cdr3_aa: ASSPGQGALNQPQH